This T cell receptor (beta chain) was captured by sequencing in a study of T-cell reconstitution after alpha-beta-depleted transplantation in children. This clonotype was seen repeatedly, ten times or more. Unique molecular identifiers were incorporated when the TCRbeta library was constructed. TCRdb reprocessed the PCR reads with MiXCR, giving one entry per CDR3 protein. The sample records around 87,000 distinct CDR3 sequences, 7.5% to 9.5% being singletons. The CDR3 sequence is 13 residues long. The junction had 8 bases not matched to a gene; V was cut back by 5 bases and J by 7 bases. From germline, CDR1 is SGHDT and CDR2 YYEEEE.

The TCR originated in a human donor who donated a stem cell graft to a child with congenital amegakaryocytic thrombocytopenia. The V call is TRBV5-6, the J call TRBJ1-1, with TRBD1 matching over 7 bases. The sequencing here drew on PBMCs from the stem cell graft donor, taken from the stem cell graft. The CDR3 DNA sequence: TGTGCCAGCAGTGATGACAGGGCGAATGAAGCTTTCTTT. This gives the protein CASSDDRANEAFF.